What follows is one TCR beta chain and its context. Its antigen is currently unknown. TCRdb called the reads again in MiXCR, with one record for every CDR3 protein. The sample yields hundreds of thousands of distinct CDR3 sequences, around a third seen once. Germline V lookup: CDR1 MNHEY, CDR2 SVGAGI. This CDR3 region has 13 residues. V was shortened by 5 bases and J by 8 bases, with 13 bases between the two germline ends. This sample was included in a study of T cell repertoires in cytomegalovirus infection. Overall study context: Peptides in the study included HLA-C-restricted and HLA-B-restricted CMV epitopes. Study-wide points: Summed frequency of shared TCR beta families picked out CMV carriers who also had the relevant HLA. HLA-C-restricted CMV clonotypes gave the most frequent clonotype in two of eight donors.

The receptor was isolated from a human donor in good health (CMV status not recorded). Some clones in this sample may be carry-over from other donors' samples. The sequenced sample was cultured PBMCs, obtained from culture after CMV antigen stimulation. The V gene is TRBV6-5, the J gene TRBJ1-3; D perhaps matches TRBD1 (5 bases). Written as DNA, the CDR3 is TGTGCCAGCAGTACCATCCGGGGGGACACCATATATTTT. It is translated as CASSTIRGDTIYF.